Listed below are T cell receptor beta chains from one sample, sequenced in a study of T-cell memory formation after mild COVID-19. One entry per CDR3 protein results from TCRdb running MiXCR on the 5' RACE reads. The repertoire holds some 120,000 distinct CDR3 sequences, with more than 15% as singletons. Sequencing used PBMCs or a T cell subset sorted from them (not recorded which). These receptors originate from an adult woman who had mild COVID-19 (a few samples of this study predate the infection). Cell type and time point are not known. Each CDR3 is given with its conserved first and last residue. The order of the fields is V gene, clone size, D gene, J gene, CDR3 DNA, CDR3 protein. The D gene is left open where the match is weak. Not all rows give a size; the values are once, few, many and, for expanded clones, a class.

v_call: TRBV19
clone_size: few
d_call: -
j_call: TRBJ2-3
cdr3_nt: TGTGCCAGTAGTATAAGGACAGTTAGGGTAGATACGCAGTATTTT
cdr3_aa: CASSIRTVRVDTQYF

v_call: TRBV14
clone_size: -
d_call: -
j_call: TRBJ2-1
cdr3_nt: TGTGCCAGCAGCCAATTGCTTAATGAGCAGTTCTTC
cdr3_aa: CASSQLLNEQFF

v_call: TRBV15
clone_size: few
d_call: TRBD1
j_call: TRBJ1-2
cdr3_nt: TGTGCCACCAGACCCGGGACAGGGGGCGATGGCTACACCTTC
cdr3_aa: CATRPGTGGDGYTF

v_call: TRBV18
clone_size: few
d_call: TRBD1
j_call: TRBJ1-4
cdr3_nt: TGTGCCAGCTCACCGGGACAGGGGAGTGAAAAACTGTTTTTT
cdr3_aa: CASSPGQGSEKLFF

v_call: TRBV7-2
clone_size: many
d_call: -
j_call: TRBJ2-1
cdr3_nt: TGTGCCAGCAGCTTAGGAGGGCACAATGAGCAGTTCTTC
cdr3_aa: CASSLGGHNEQFF

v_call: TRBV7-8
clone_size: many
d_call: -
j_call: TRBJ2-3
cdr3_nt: TGTGCCAGCAGCTTAGCGGCGTACCCCCGGGTACATAGCACAGATACGCAGTATTTT
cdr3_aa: CASSLAAYPRVHSTDTQYF

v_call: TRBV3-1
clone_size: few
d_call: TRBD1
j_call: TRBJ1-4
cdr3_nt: TGTGCCAGCAGCCAAGAATGTGGGACAGGGGGCCAAAAACTGTTTTTT
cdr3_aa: CASSQECGTGGQKLFF

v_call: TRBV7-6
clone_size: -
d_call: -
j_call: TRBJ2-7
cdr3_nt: TGTGCCAGCAGCCCGACTGGGAACTCCTACGAGCAGTACTTC
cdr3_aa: CASSPTGNSYEQYF

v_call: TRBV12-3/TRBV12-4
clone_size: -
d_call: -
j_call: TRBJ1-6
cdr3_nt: TGTGCCAGCAGCCCCCGGTCAGGGACCAATTCACCCCTCCACTTT
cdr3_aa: CASSPRSGTNSPLHF

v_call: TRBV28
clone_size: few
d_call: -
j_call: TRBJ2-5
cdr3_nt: TGTGCCAGCAGCGTGAAGGAAAGGCAAGAGACCCAGTACTTC
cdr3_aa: CASSVKERQETQYF

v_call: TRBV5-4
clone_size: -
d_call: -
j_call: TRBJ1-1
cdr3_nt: TGTGCCAGCAGCCGGGACCTCTTTGACACTGAAGCTTTCTTT
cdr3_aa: CASSRDLFDTEAFF

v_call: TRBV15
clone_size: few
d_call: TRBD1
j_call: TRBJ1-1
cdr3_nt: TGTGCCACCATCCCGATGAGACAGGGTGACACTGAAGCTTTCTTT
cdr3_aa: CATIPMRQGDTEAFF

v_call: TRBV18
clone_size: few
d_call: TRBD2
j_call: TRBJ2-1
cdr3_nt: TGTGCCAGCTCACCTTACGGACTAGCGGGAGACAATGAGCAGTTCTTC
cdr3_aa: CASSPYGLAGDNEQFF

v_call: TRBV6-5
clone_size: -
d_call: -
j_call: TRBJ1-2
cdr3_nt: TGTGCCAGCAGTGGTGCCGGATGGAATACTGGGGTGCGAGGCTACACCTTC
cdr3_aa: CASSGAGWNTGVRGYTF

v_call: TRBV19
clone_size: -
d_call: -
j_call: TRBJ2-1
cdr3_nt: TGTGCCAGTAGCCTAGAGCTCCAATCCTACAATGAGCAGTTCTTC
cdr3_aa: CASSLELQSYNEQFF

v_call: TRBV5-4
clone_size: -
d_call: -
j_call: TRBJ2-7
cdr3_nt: TGTGCCAGCAGCTTTGGGACGTCGACCTACGAGCAGTACTTC
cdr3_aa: CASSFGTSTYEQYF

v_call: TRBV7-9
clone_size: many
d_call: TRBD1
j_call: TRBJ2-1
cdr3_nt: TGTGCCAGCAGCCCGCAGGGGGCCTATGAGCAGTTCTTC
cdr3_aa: CASSPQGAYEQFF

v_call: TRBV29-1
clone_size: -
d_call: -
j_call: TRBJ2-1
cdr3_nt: TGCAGCGTCAGGACTATCCGGAGCTCCTACAATGAGCAGTTCTTC
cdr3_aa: CSVRTIRSSYNEQFF

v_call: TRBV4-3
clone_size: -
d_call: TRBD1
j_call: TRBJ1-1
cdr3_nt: TGCGCCAGCAGCCCAGGGGGCGGCACTGAAGCTTTCTTT
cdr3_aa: CASSPGGGTEAFF

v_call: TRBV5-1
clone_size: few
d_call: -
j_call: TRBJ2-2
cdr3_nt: TGCGCCAGCAGCTTGACCAGATCCGGAGGGGAGCTGTTTTTT
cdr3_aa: CASSLTRSGGELFF

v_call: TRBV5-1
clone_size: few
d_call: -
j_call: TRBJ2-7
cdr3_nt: TGCGCCAGCAGCTCCACAGATTACGAGCAGTACTTC
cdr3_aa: CASSSTDYEQYF

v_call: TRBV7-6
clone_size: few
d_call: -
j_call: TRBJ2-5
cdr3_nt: TGTGCCAGCAGCCAAGAGACCCAGTACTTC
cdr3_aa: CASSQETQYF

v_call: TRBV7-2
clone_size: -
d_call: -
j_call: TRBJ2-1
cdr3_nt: TGTGCCAGCAGCTTAGCGGGAGTAGTCGATGAGCAGTTCTTC
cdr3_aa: CASSLAGVVDEQFF

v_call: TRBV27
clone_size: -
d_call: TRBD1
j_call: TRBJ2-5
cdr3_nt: TGTGCCAGCAGTCCAGGCTCCACAGGGGGTCGAGAGACCCAGTACTTC
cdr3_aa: CASSPGSTGGRETQYF

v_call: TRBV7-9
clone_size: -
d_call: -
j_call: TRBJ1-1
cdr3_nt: TGTGCCAGCAGGTTGGGGTCTGAAGCTTTCTTT
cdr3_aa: CASRLGSEAFF

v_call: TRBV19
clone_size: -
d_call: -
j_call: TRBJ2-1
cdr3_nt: TGTGCCAGTAGTAAGGGATACAATGAGCAGTTCTTC
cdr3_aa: CASSKGYNEQFF

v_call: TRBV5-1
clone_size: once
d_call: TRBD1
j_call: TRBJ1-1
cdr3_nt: TGCGCCAGCAGCTACGGGACAGGGATCACTGAAGCTTTCTTT
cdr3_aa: CASSYGTGITEAFF

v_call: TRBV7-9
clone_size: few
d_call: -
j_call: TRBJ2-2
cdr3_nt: TGTGCCAGCAGCTTAGCGGGATCCACCGGGGAGCTGTTTTTT
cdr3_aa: CASSLAGSTGELFF

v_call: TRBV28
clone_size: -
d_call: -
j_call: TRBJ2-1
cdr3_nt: TGTGCCAGCTCGACGGCAGCTCTTTCGATTGAGCAGTTCTTC
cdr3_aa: CASSTAALSIEQFF

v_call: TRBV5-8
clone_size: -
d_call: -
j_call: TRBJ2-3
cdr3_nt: TGTGCCAGCAGCTCCCTGCTGGGAGATTCAGATACGCAGTATTTT
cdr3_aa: CASSSLLGDSDTQYF

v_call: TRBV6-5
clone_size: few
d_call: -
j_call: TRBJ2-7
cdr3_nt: TGTGCCAGCAGGGAGGGCAGGGGCCTCCCCTACGAGCAGTACTTC
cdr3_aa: CASREGRGLPYEQYF

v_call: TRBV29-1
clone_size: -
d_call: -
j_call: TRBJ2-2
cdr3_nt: TGCAGCGCCCTTGGGCAGGGCGCCGGGGAGCTGTTTTTT
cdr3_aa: CSALGQGAGELFF

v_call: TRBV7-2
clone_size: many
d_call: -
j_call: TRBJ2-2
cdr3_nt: TGTGCCAGCAGCTTAGCCGGGGAGCTGTTTTTT
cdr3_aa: CASSLAGELFF

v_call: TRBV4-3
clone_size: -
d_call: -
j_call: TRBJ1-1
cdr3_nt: TGCGCCAGCAGCCACCGAGGGGTTGAAGCTTTCTTT
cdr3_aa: CASSHRGVEAFF

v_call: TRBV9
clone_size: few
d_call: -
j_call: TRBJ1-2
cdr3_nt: TGTGCCAGCAGCGTAGTAGGGGCCAAGGGCTACACCTTC
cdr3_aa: CASSVVGAKGYTF

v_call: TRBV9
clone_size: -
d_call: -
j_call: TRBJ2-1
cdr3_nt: TGTGCCAGCAGCCCCTGGGACGGCCGCAAAGATAATGAGCAGTTCTTC
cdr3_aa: CASSPWDGRKDNEQFF

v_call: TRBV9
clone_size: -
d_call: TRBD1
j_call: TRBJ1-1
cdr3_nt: TGTGCCAGCAGCGTGTACTCCCGGACAGGGGTTAATGAAGCTTTCTTT
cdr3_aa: CASSVYSRTGVNEAFF

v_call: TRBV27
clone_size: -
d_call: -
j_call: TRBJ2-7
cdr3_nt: TGTGCCAGCAAGGGAATACAGGGTCGCGACGAGCAGTACTTC
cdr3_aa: CASKGIQGRDEQYF

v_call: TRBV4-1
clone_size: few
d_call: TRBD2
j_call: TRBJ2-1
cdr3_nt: TGCGCCAGCAGTCCCCTCGGGGGGATTGACAATGAGCAGTTCTTC
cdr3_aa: CASSPLGGIDNEQFF

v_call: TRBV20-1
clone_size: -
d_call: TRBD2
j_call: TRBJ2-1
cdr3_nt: TGCAGAGCAGGACTAGCCAATGAGCAGTTCTTC
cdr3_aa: CRAGLANEQFF

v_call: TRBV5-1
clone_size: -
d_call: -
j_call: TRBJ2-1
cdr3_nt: TGCGCCAGCAGCTTAAGAGGGTTGGGAGATGAGCAGTTCTTC
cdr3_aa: CASSLRGLGDEQFF

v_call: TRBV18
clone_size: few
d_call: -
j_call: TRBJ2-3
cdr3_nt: TGTGCCAGCTCACCGGAGCTCCTACGTACAGATACGCAGTATTTT
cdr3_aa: CASSPELLRTDTQYF

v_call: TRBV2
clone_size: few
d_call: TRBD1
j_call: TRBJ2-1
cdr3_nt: TGTGCCAGCATACCTCAGGGGGCAATTCGGGAGCAGTTCTTC
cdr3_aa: CASIPQGAIREQFF

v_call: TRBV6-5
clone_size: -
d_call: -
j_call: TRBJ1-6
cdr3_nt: TGTGCCAGCAGTTACGAAATAGGTTCACCCCTCCACTTT
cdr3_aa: CASSYEIGSPLHF

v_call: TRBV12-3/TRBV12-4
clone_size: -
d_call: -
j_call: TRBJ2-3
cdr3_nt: TGTGCCAGCAGGGACAGTCTCACAGATACGCAGTATTTT
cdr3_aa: CASRDSLTDTQYF

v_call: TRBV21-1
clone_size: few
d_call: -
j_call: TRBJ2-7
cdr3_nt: TGTGCCAGCAGCAAAGGAACTAGTTTTGGCGAGCAGTACTTC
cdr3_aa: CASSKGTSFGEQYF

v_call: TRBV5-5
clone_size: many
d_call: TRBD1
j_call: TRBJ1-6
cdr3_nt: TGTGCCAGCAACAGGGGCCCGGCCTCACCCCTCCACTTT
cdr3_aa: CASNRGPASPLHF

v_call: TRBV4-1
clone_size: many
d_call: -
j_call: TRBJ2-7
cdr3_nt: TGCGCCAGCAGTTTCCCTGGGGGGCGCACCTACGAGCAGTACTTC
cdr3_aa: CASSFPGGRTYEQYF

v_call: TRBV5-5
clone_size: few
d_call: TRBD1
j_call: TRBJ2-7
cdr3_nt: TGTGCCAGCAGCGGACAGGGCCCGCTCTCCTACGAGCAGTACTTC
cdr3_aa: CASSGQGPLSYEQYF